The 6 T cell receptor beta chains in this list originate from one sample, sequenced in a study of blood T cell repertoires in COVID-19. The repertoire was sequenced with immunoSEQ multiplex PCR; TCRdb's copy has only in-frame clones and lacks some. This sample carries hundreds of thousands of clones, 70% to 90% of them seen once, and the ten largest clones take 0.2% to 0.3%. Sequencing input: peripheral blood. Receptor source: a young woman with acute or convalescent COVID-19.

The genes are TRBV30 and TRBJ1-6; 9 nucleotides match TRBD1. CDR3 length: 17 residues. Germline values: CDR1 GTSNPN, CDR2 SVGIG (reference sequence). Germline trimming cut 5 bases from V and 10 bases from J; bases unmatched to any gene: 18. The CDR3 here is CAWAPGQGLSRFSPLHF. CDR3 DNA sequence: TGTGCCTGGGCCCCGGGACAGGGCTTGAGTAGGTTCTCACCCCTCCACTTT.

This clone was recorded only once. The chain carries TRBV27 and TRBJ1-1; D is ambiguous. Trimming stripped 10 bases from V and 3 bases from J, with 15 bases between. The CDR3 has 13 amino acids. Germline assignment: CDR1 MNHEY and CDR2 SMNVEV (reference sequence). The CDR3, as DNA: TGTGCCACCTGCTTAGCCATGCACACTGAAGCTTTCTTT. This codes for CATCLAMHTEAFF.

V usage is TRBV5-6 and J usage is TRBJ2-7, with D possibly being TRBD2 (5 bases). Germline values: CDR1 SGHDT, CDR2 YYEEEE. This CDR3 contains 12 residues. V was pared by 7 bases and J by 2 bases, with 10 bases between. CDR3 sequence: CASQGLAYEQYF. The CDR3 DNA is TGTGCCAGCCAAGGACTCGCCTACGAGCAGTACTTC.

This sequence joins TRBV9 and TRBJ1-3; 8 nucleotides agree with TRBD1. The CDR3 runs 14 residues. Trimming removed 4 bases from V and 4 bases from J; junction bases left unmatched: 4. In germline, CDR1 is SGDLS, CDR2 YYNGEE. CDR3 in amino acids: CASSPWTGGNTIYF. The CDR3 nucleotides read TGTGCCAGCAGCCCATGGACAGGGGGAAACACCATATATTTT. The full variable domain, its missing parts supplied by reference TRBV9 and TRBJ1-3, is DSGVTQTPKHLITATGQRVTLRCSPRSGDLSVYWYQQSLDQGLQFLIQYYNGEERAKGNILERFSAQQFPDLHSELNLSSLELGDSALYFCASSPWTGGNTIYFGEGSWLTVV.

V usage is TRBV30 and J usage is TRBJ2-2; 10 bases fit TRBD2. The CDR3 has 15 residues. Germline CDR1 and CDR2: GTSNPN and SVGIG (reference sequence). The V and J ends lost 1 base and 5 bases, in that order; junction bases with no gene match: 4. CDR3 in amino acids: CAWSDTSGVTGELFF. The DNA of the CDR3 is TGTGCCTGGAGTGATACTAGCGGGGTAACCGGGGAGCTGTTTTTT.

The chain recombines TRBV25-1 with TRBJ2-1; TRBD2 aligns across 9 bases. CDR1 is MGHDK, CDR2 SYGVNS, per germline. This CDR3 contains 15 residues. The J segment lost 4 bases and the V segment lost 3 bases, leaving 4 bases of the junction unmatched. CDR3 bases: TGTGCCAGCAGTGAGTCGAGCGGGGGGTACAATGAGCAGTTCTTC. Protein sequence: CASSESSGGYNEQFF. Together with reference TRBV25-1 and TRBJ2-1, the CDR3 gives the full variable domain: EADIYQTPRYLVIGTGKKITLECSQTMGHDKMYWYQQDPGMELHLIHYSYGVNSTEKGDLSSESTVSRIRTEHFPLTLESARPSHTSQYLCASSESSGGYNEQFFGPGTRLTVL.